One sample yielded the 27 T cell receptor beta chains listed below, sequenced in a study of memory CD4+ T cells and cytomegalovirus serostatus. Profiled with immunoSEQ multiplex PCR; TCRdb holds only in-frame clones, not every one. The sample includes roughly 53,000 clones, around 78% of them seen just once. Single viable CD3+CD4+CD8-CD45RO+ cells were sorted as the memory CD4+ T cells. Sequencing input: memory CD4+ T cells from blood. These receptors all stem from an adult in good health and CMV-seronegative.

The V gene is TRBV10-2, the J gene TRBJ1-2; D possibly corresponds to TRBD1 (6 bases). This CDR3 spans 14 amino acids. The V end was cut by 2 bases, the J end by 2 bases, with 9 bases between. CDR1 is WSHSY and CDR2 is SAAADI in the germline V gene. CDR3 residues: CASSETGKNYGYTF. The CDR3 nucleotides are TGCGCCAGCAGTGAGACAGGGAAGAACTATGGCTACACCTTC.

The chain uses TRBV11-3 and TRBJ2-3; a possible D gene is TRBD2 (5 bases). The V end was cut by 3 bases, the J end by 3 bases, with 7 bases between. CDR1 SGHNT and CDR2 YENEEA come from the germline V gene. The CDR3 extends over 13 amino acids. CDR3 DNA: TGTGCCAGCAGCTTGAGGGATACAGATACGCAGTATTTT. Protein product: CASSLRDTDTQYF. Complete variable domain (other parts from reference TRBV11-3 and TRBJ2-3): EAGVVQSPRYKIIEKKQPVAFWCNPISGHNTLYWYLQNLGQGPELLIRYENEEAVDDSQLPKDRFSAERLKGVDSTLKIQPAELGDSAVYLCASSLRDTDTQYFGPGTRLTVL.

This sequence joins TRBV2 and TRBJ2-3, with D unresolved. Germline V lookup: CDR1 SNHLY, CDR2 FYNNEI. V lost 1 base to trimming and J lost 7 bases, with 12 bases between them. CDR3 length equals 14 residues. CDR3 sequence reads: CASSEGSWLYTQYF. CDR3 DNA sequence: TGTGCCAGCAGTGAAGGAAGTTGGCTATATACGCAGTATTTT.

The V and J genes are TRBV4-1 and TRBJ1-2, with D unclear. Per the germline V gene, CDR1 is MGHRA and CDR2 is YSYEKL. The ends were cut back, 4 bases at V and 8 bases at J, with 20 bases in the middle. The CDR3 loop spans 15 amino acids. CDR3 coding DNA: TGCGCCAGCAGCCGAGAACCGGGCTTAAGCCGCGGCTACACCTTC. This codes for CASSREPGLSRGYTF.

The chain couples TRBV30 to TRBJ2-1, with TRBD2 as a possible D gene (6 bases). The CDR3 contains 16 residues. CDR1 and CDR2 (germline): GTSNPN, SVGIG (reference sequence). The ends were cut back, 4 bases at V and 7 bases at J, with 23 bases in the middle. CDR3 in amino acids: CAWTPLGSGQRNEQFF. For the CDR3, the DNA is TGTGCCTGGACTCCCCTGGGGAGCGGGCAACGGAATGAGCAGTTCTTC.

The chain has TRBV5-6 and TRBJ2-2, with 7 nucleotides matching TRBD2. Germline CDR1 is SGHDT and CDR2 is YYEEEE. This CDR3 region has 16 residues. V dropped 0 bases and J dropped 0; count of bases not matched to a gene: 2. CDR3 DNA: TGTGCCAGCAGCTTGGGCCTAGCGGCGAACACCGGGGAGCTGTTTTTT. This translates into CASSLGLAANTGELFF.

The chain joins TRBV7-2 to TRBJ1-3, with 9 bases fitting TRBD1. Trimming at V came to 3 bases and at J to 2 bases, leaving 5 bases not matched to a gene. Germline V gene data show CDR1 as SGHTA and CDR2 as FQGNSA. The CDR3 is made up of 16 amino acids. CDR3 protein: CASSFTGTGTGNTIYF. The CDR3 DNA is TGTGCCAGCAGCTTTACCGGGACAGGGACTGGAAACACCATATATTTT.

The rearrangement links TRBV7-6 to TRBJ2-7; D ambiguous. V was cut by 3 bases and J by 3 bases, with 9 bases left in between. CDR3 length equals 13 residues. The V gene's germline CDR1 is SGHVS and CDR2 FNYEAQ. The CDR3 sequence is CASSLGGIYEQYF. Written as DNA, the CDR3 is TGTGCCAGCAGCTTGGGTGGTATCTACGAGCAGTACTTC.

This chain uses TRBV6-5 with TRBJ1-1, with D possibly TRBD1 on 5 matching bases. The germline CDR1 and CDR2 sequences are MNHEY and SVGAGI. The CDR3 loop spans 13 amino acids. V shed 5 bases and J shed 4 bases, with 11 bases lying between them. DNA of the CDR3: TGTGCCAGCAGTCACGCGGGGGGCACTGAAGCTTTCTTT. Translated, it gives CASSHAGGTEAFF.

The CDR3 protein is CASNGQVNTGELFF. For the CDR3, the DNA is TGTGCCAGCAACGGACAGGTTAACACCGGGGAGCTGTTTTTT. The chain combines TRBV5-5 with TRBJ2-2; 7 bases are a match to TRBD1. This CDR3 comprises 14 residues. The junction had 4 bases not matched to a gene; V was cut back by 6 bases and J by 2 bases. The germline V gene encodes CDR1 SGHKS and CDR2 YYEKEE (reference sequence).

DNA for the CDR3: TGCGCCAGCAGCCAAGGCCCCCGGGGGATCTTGGGGGAGACCCAGTACTTC. It encodes CASSQGPRGILGETQYF. The gene calls are TRBV4-3 and TRBJ2-5, with a weak D call TRBD2 (6 bases). CDR3 size: 17 residues. The germline V gene encodes CDR1 LGHNA and CDR2 YSLEER. Trimming cost V 1 base and J 5 bases, with 20 bases left between them.

The chain employs TRBV7-2 and TRBJ2-2; D is ambiguous. Germline values: CDR1 SGHTA, CDR2 FQGNSA. V gave up 2 bases and J gave up 0 bases, with 10 bases separating them. CDR3 length: 16 residues. CDR3 loop: CASSLYTRSNTGELFF. The CDR3 bases are TGTGCCAGCAGCTTATATACCCGCTCGAACACCGGGGAGCTGTTTTTT.

The chain links TRBV5-1 to TRBJ2-5; no firm D call. Per the germline V gene, CDR1 is SGHRS and CDR2 is YFSETQ. The V end was cut by 0 bases, the J end by 5 bases, with 11 bases between. CDR3 length: 14 amino acids. The CDR3 DNA sequence: TGCGCCAGCAGCTTGGCGCCGTTTGGGGAGACCCAGTACTTC. As protein: CASSLAPFGETQYF.

The CDR3 nucleotides are TGTGCCAGCAGCTTCACAGGGGCCCTATACAATGAGCAGTTCTTC. Translated, it gives CASSFTGALYNEQFF. The V gene is TRBV7-2, the J gene TRBJ2-1, with 7 bases aligning to TRBD1. V gave up 3 bases and J gave up 4 bases; unmatched junction bases: 6. Germline V gene lookup returns CDR1 SGHTA and CDR2 FQGNSA. CDR3 size: 15 residues.

The chain couples TRBV18 to TRBJ1-1; D is possibly TRBD1 (5 bases). The V gene's germline CDR1 is KGHSH and CDR2 LQKENI. V was cut by 3 bases and J by 5 bases, with 19 bases left in between. The CDR3 extends over 16 amino acids. In DNA form, the CDR3 reads TGTGCCAGCTCACCCGGCCAGGGTAATACGGGAACTGAAGCTTTCTTT. Translating gives CASSPGQGNTGTEAFF.

The chain combines TRBV9 with TRBJ1-5; D gene unclear. CDR3 length equals 13 residues. Trimming removed 2 bases from V and 4 bases from J, with 7 bases in between. Germline-derived CDR1 and CDR2 are SGDLS and YYNGEE. CDR3: CASSVRWNQPQHF. CDR3 DNA: TGTGCCAGCAGCGTCAGATGGAATCAGCCCCAGCATTTT. The variable domain in full, completed from reference TRBV9 and TRBJ1-5, reads DSGVTQTPKHLITATGQRVTLRCSPRSGDLSVYWYQQSLDQGLQFLIQYYNGEERAKGNILERFSAQQFPDLHSELNLSSLELGDSALYFCASSVRWNQPQHFGDGTRLSIL.

The chain combines TRBV7-2 with TRBJ2-3, with D possibly being TRBD1 (6 bases). Trimming took off 4 bases at V and 9 bases at J, with 14 bases between the two ends. The CDR3 is made up of 13 amino acids. CDR1 and CDR2 (germline): SGHTA, FQGNSA. DNA of the CDR3: TGTGCCAGCAGCTGGCCCACCGGGACAACGCAGTATTTT. Its translation: CASSWPTGTTQYF.

The CDR3 bases are TGTGCCAGTAGTATAGTGGGGCAGGGAATGAGGACAGATACGCAGTATTTT. As protein: CASSIVGQGMRTDTQYF. The rearrangement links TRBV19 to TRBJ2-3; maybe TRBD1 (5 bases). V lost 1 base, J lost 3 bases, and 17 bases lay in between. CDR3 size: 17 residues. CDR1 is LNHDA, CDR2 SQIVND, per germline (reference sequence). Full variable domain (outside the CDR3, taken from reference TRBV19 and TRBJ2-3): DGGITQSPKYLFRKEGQNVTLSCEQNLNHDAMYWYRQDPGQGLRLIYYSQIVNDFQKGDIAEGYSVSREKKESFPLTVTSAQKNPTAFYLCASSIVGQGMRTDTQYFGPGTRLTVL.

The V and J genes are TRBV6-1 and TRBJ2-2, with D perhaps TRBD1 or TRBD2 (5 bases each). The CDR3 contains 16 residues. V was cut by 1 base and J by 8 bases, with 17 bases left in between. The germline gives CDR1 MNHNS, CDR2 SASEGT. Written as DNA, the CDR3 is TGTGCCAGCAGTGAAGGATGGGGGACCACAGCGGGGGAGCTGTTTTTT. This codes for CASSEGWGTTAGELFF.

The chain links TRBV10-3 to TRBJ1-1; maybe TRBD1 (6 bases). The CDR3 is 14 amino acids. The germline V and J ends were trimmed by 3 bases and 2 bases, with 10 bases remaining between them. Germline CDR1 ENHRY, CDR2 SYGVKD. The CDR3 sequence: CAISDDRYNTEAFF. The CDR3 coding sequence is TGTGCCATCAGTGACGACAGGTATAACACTGAAGCTTTCTTT.

The J gene is TRBJ2-5, the V gene TRBV9, with 11 bases lining up with TRBD2. Germline CDR1 reads SGDLS; CDR2 reads YYNGEE. The CDR3 sequence is 12 residues long. V trimming: 8 bases; J trimming: 4 bases; junction bases outside the gene matches: 1. CDR3 amino acids: CASGLAGETQYF. Here the CDR3 DNA reads TGTGCCAGTGGACTAGCGGGAGAGACCCAGTACTTC. Full variable domain (remainder filled in from reference TRBV9 and TRBJ2-5): DSGVTQTPKHLITATGQRVTLRCSPRSGDLSVYWYQQSLDQGLQFLIQYYNGEERAKGNILERFSAQQFPDLHSELNLSSLELGDSALYFCASGLAGETQYFGPGTRLLVL.

The V call is TRBV5-1, the J call TRBJ1-2; the match to TRBD1 covers 7 bases. CDR1 SGHRS and CDR2 YFSETQ come from the germline V gene. This CDR3 region has 14 residues. V was clipped by 4 bases and J by 5 bases; unmatched bases: 8. The CDR3 nucleotides are TGCGCCAGCAGCAGTACAGGGGAGCGGTATGGCTACACCTTC. Translated, it gives CASSSTGERYGYTF.

This clone was seen only a few times. This chain joins TRBV7-3 and TRBJ2-1; D not resolved. The CDR3 sequence is 14 residues long. Looked up from germline, CDR1 is SGHTA and CDR2 is FQGTGA. The V and J ends lost 0 bases and 5 bases respectively, with 8 bases between them. Here the CDR3 reads CASSLTHSNNEQFF. For the CDR3, the DNA is TGTGCCAGCAGCTTAACACACAGCAACAATGAGCAGTTCTTC.

The chain employs TRBV7-2 and TRBJ2-3, with TRBD2 matching 13 bases. The CDR3 loop spans 17 amino acids. Trimming took 6 bases from V and 3 from J; bases not matched to a gene: 9. Germline V gives CDR1 SGHTA, CDR2 FQGNSA. Here the CDR3 DNA reads TGTGCCAGCAGTCACCGCACTAGCGGGAGGGCGACAGATACGCAGTATTTT. Its protein is CASSHRTSGRATDTQYF.

This clone appeared a few times. The genes are TRBV7-2 and TRBJ1-5; D unresolved. Germline CDR1 reads SGHTA; CDR2 reads FQGNSA. The CDR3 runs to 13 residues. V dropped 6 bases and J dropped 4 bases, with 10 bases sitting between them. This CDR3 reads CASSRTGNQPQHF. The CDR3 nucleotides read TGTGCCAGCAGTCGGACGGGGAATCAGCCCCAGCATTTT.

This chain uses TRBV5-5 with TRBJ2-5; D may be TRBD2 (5 bases). Germline loops: CDR1 SGHKS, CDR2 YYEKEE (reference sequence). The CDR3 sequence is 13 residues long. The V and J ends lost 3 bases and 2 bases respectively, with 8 bases between them. The CDR3 spells CASSSDWQETQYF. The CDR3 region has the DNA TGTGCCAGCAGCTCGGACTGGCAAGAGACCCAGTACTTC.

This chain connects TRBV29-1 to TRBJ2-7; 10 bases line up with TRBD1. The germline V gene has CDR1 SQVTM and CDR2 ANQGSEA. The V and J ends lost 1 base and 7 bases, in that order; junction bases with no gene match: 7. The CDR3 loop spans 14 amino acids. The CDR3, as DNA: TGCAGCGTTGAAGCCGGGACAGGGGTGTGGGAGCAGTACTTC. Protein: CSVEAGTGVWEQYF.